Below are 24 T cell receptor beta chains sequenced from a single sample in a study of blood T cell repertoires in COVID-19. Produced via immunoSEQ multiplex PCR; TCRdb's table is partial and in-frame only. This table holds approximately 210,000 clones, approximately 80% found once. The material sequenced was PBMCs or T cells enriched from blood (not recorded which). These receptors all stem from a man younger than 45 with acute COVID-19.

The rearrangement uses TRBV18 and TRBJ1-2, with D hard to call. This CDR3 has 15 amino acids. Germline V lookup: CDR1 KGHSH, CDR2 LQKENI. V shed 6 bases and J shed 7 bases, with 21 bases lying between them. The CDR3 nucleotides are TGTGCCAGCTCCTCGACCGGAAACCCAGAGGGTGGCTACACCTTC. It translates to CASSSTGNPEGGYTF.

The chain couples TRBV18 to TRBJ1-3; 8 bases fit TRBD1. V lost 3 bases, J lost 0 bases, and 7 bases stayed unmatched. The CDR3 spans 17 residues. Germline V gives CDR1 KGHSH, CDR2 LQKENI. The CDR3 protein is CASSPGQGVNSGNTIYF. For the CDR3, the DNA is TGTGCCAGCTCACCTGGACAGGGCGTTAACTCTGGAAACACCATATATTTT.

V and J are TRBV15 and TRBJ2-3; D is undetermined. V gave up 0 bases and J gave up 6 bases, with 7 bases separating them. The CDR3 contains 13 residues. Germline CDR1 and CDR2: LNHNV and YYDKDF (reference sequence). CDR3 amino acids: CATSRDRRDTQYF. CDR3 nucleotides: TGTGCCACCAGCAGAGATCGCAGGGATACGCAGTATTTT.

Only a few counts were recorded for this clone. V gene TRBV9 combines with J gene TRBJ1-5; no clear D. CDR3 length: 13 residues. V was trimmed by 8 bases and J by 11 bases, leaving 20 bases between them. Germline V gene lookup returns CDR1 SGDLS and CDR2 YYNGEE. The CDR3 bases are TGTGCCAGTCGATGCGACGGACTCTATTCCCAGCATTTT. Amino acid sequence: CASRCDGLYSQHF.

V is TRBV7-9 and J is TRBJ1-2; D may be TRBD1 (6 bases). Deletions cut 4 bases from V and 8 bases from J, with 17 bases between. The CDR3 covers 14 residues. CDR1 and CDR2 from the germline V gene are SEHNR and FQNEAQ (reference sequence). CDR3 nucleotide sequence: TGTGCCAGCAGCTCCGACAGGTCCTATGGAGGCTACACCTTC. It codes for CASSSDRSYGGYTF.

The genes are TRBV2 and TRBJ2-7; 11 bases agree with TRBD2. V shed 7 bases, J shed 7 bases, and the junction held 9 bases outside the gene matches. The V gene's germline CDR1 is SNHLY and CDR2 FYNNEI. The CDR3 has 14 amino acids. The CDR3 protein is CASTISGGAKEQYF. The CDR3 coding sequence is TGTGCCAGCACTATTAGCGGGGGGGCTAAAGAGCAGTACTTC.

In this sample, this clone turned up a few times. This chain uses TRBV28 with TRBJ2-3; 15 bases are shared with TRBD2. In germline, CDR1 is MDHEN, CDR2 SYDVKM. CDR3 length equals 18 residues. Trimming took 5 bases from V and 4 from J; bases not matched to a gene: 10. Here the CDR3 reads CASSLLGLAGGDSDTQYF. The CDR3 coding sequence is TGTGCCAGCAGTCTTCTCGGACTAGCGGGGGGGGACTCAGATACGCAGTATTTT.

This clone was counted a few times. Other DNA sequences from this sample encode an identical CDR3 as well. This rearrangement joins TRBV11-2 to TRBJ1-4, with D uncertain. Germline loops: CDR1 SGHAT, CDR2 FQNNGV. Trimming left V 6 bases short and J 4 bases short, with 9 bases between. The CDR3 is 13 residues long. CDR3 sequence (DNA): TGTGCCAGCAGTCCTGGGCTTAATGAAAAACTGTTTTTT. It translates to CASSPGLNEKLFF.

This clone appeared a single time. V is TRBV4-1 and J is TRBJ1-5; tentative D call: TRBD1 (5 bases). V was pared by 4 bases and J by 9 bases, with 25 bases between. Germline V gene data show CDR1 as MGHRA and CDR2 as YSYEKL. The CDR3 loop spans 17 amino acids. The CDR3 DNA is TGCGCCAGCAGCCGGACGTTGTGGGACTCGATGGGCCGGCCCCAGCATTTT. It codes for CASSRTLWDSMGRPQHF.

The genes are TRBV27 and TRBJ1-6; unclear D gene. This CDR3 contains 17 residues. Germline assignment: CDR1 MNHEY and CDR2 SMNVEV (reference sequence). V gave up 5 bases and J gave up 7 bases, with 21 bases separating them. The CDR3 spells CASSPLVGPIRNSPLHF. The CDR3 DNA reads as TGTGCCAGCAGTCCCCTAGTAGGTCCAATTCGCAATTCACCCCTCCACTTT.

The chain uses TRBV4-2 and TRBJ1-2; no clear D gene. The CDR3 is 16 residues long. The V gene lost 0 bases and the J gene lost 4 bases, with 15 bases spanning the gap. Germline values: CDR1 LGHNA, CDR2 YNFKEQ. The CDR3 region has the DNA TGTGCCAGCAGCCAAGATCTTGCAGGTAGTGGCTATGGCTACACCTTC. It specifies CASSQDLAGSGYGYTF.

The chain joins TRBV7-9 to TRBJ1-6; D not resolved. The germline gives CDR1 SEHNR, CDR2 FQNEAQ (reference sequence). V gave up 2 bases and J gave up 10 bases, with 6 bases separating them. CDR3 size: 12 residues. Here the CDR3 DNA reads TGTGCCAGCAGCTTAACCAGGTCACCCCTCCACTTT. Residues: CASSLTRSPLHF.

The gene calls are TRBV27 and TRBJ1-2; no clear D. V lost 6 bases to trimming and J lost 0 bases, with 11 bases between them. The CDR3 has 14 amino acids. Germline CDR1 is MNHEY and CDR2 is SMNVEV (reference sequence). As DNA, the CDR3 is TGTGCCAGCAGGGATGACGCGGCTAACTATGGCTACACCTTC. Translation: CASRDDAANYGYTF.

The chain recombines TRBV14 with TRBJ2-3; TRBD1 matches at 10 bases. V lost 3 bases to trimming and J lost 2 bases; unmatched junction nucleotides: 5. The V gene's germline CDR1 is SGHDN and CDR2 FVKESK. The CDR3 is 16 residues long. This CDR3 is CASSQERQGATDTQYF. DNA of the CDR3: TGTGCCAGCAGCCAGGAAAGACAGGGGGCCACAGATACGCAGTATTTT.

Points on this clone: Different DNA sequences within this sample yield the same CDR3. The CDR3 DNA is TGTGCCAGCAGGTCGACAGGGGGCAATCAGCCCCAGCATTTT. This sequence encodes CASRSTGGNQPQHF. The chain uses TRBV27 and TRBJ1-5; the match to TRBD1 covers 8 bases. The V gene end was trimmed by 6 bases and the J gene end by 2 bases; junction bases not matched to a gene: 3. Germline CDR1 MNHEY, CDR2 SMNVEV (reference sequence). The CDR3 is 14 residues long.

The V gene is TRBV10-3, the J gene TRBJ1-6; 8 nucleotides agree with TRBD1. The CDR3 has 12 residues. Germline values: CDR1 ENHRY, CDR2 SYGVKD. V lost 6 bases to trimming and J lost 10 bases; unmatched junction nucleotides: 2. This CDR3 reads CAIRTGVSPLHF. CDR3 bases: TGTGCCATCAGGACAGGGGTATCACCCCTCCACTTT.

In DNA form, the CDR3 reads TGTGCCAGCAAAGGGGCCGGCAATGAGCAGTTCTTC. Amino acid sequence: CASKGAGNEQFF. The gene calls are TRBV12-3 or TRBV12-4 and TRBJ2-1; a weak D match, TRBD1 (5 bases). The CDR3 totals 12 residues. Trimming left V 7 bases short and J 6 bases short, with 10 bases between.

The genes are TRBV25-1 and TRBJ2-7; D is unclear. Germline V gene sequence: CDR1 MGHDK, CDR2 SYGVNS. Trimming took 7 bases from V and 0 from J, leaving 4 bases between them. This CDR3 comprises 11 residues. The CDR3 nucleotides are TGTGCCAGCACCAACTCCTACGAGCAGTACTTC. This encodes CASTNSYEQYF.

V gene TRBV6-6 combines with J gene TRBJ1-1, with D possibly matching TRBD1 (5 bases). CDR1 and CDR2 from the germline V gene are MNHNY and SVGAGI (reference sequence). V lost 6 bases and J 5 bases, leaving 25 bases between the germline ends. The CDR3 contains 17 residues. DNA for the CDR3: TGTGCCAGCAGCCGAGCCTCCCGGGGGAAAACGGGGACTGAAGCTTTCTTT. Translating gives CASSRASRGKTGTEAFF.

This sequence joins TRBV3-1 (or the pseudogene TRBV3-2) and TRBJ2-1; 13 bases are shared with TRBD2. This CDR3 is built from 15 residues. Germline lookup yields CDR1 LGHDT and CDR2 YNNKEL (reference sequence). J was trimmed by 5 bases and V by 5 bases; bases with no gene match: 3. The CDR3 nucleotides read TGTGCCAGCAGCGTGGGACTAGCGGGGAACAATGAGCAGTTCTTC. This codes for CASSVGLAGNNEQFF.

CDR3 sequence (DNA): TGTGCCTTCTCAAGTGGATTGGGGAGTAACAATGAGCAGTTCTTC. Amino acids: CAFSSGLGSNNEQFF. The chain combines TRBV30 with TRBJ2-1; a possible D gene is TRBD2 (5 bases). CDR1 and CDR2 from the germline V gene are GTSNPN and SVGIG (reference sequence). The CDR3 runs 15 residues. V lost 7 bases and J 5 bases, leaving 21 bases between the germline ends.

V usage is TRBV5-1 and J usage is TRBJ1-6; TRBD1 is a possible D gene (5 bases). The V and J ends lost 5 bases and 6 bases respectively, with 9 bases between them. In germline, CDR1 is SGHRS, CDR2 YFSETQ. The CDR3 is 13 residues long. CDR3 DNA sequence: TGCGCCAGCAGTCCAGGGTCTAATTCACCCCTCCACTTT. This encodes CASSPGSNSPLHF.

Worth noting for this clone: Other nucleotide sequences in the sample specify the same CDR3. The chain combines TRBV14 with TRBJ1-2, with 9 bases matching TRBD1. The germline gives CDR1 SGHDN, CDR2 FVKESK. The CDR3 extends over 13 amino acids. V lost 4 bases and J lost 5; bases outside the gene matches: 2. CDR3 residues: CASSPGQGYGYTF. The CDR3 nucleotides read TGTGCCAGCAGCCCGGGACAGGGTTATGGCTACACCTTC.

The genes are TRBV19 and TRBJ1-1; D may be TRBD1 (6 bases). Trimming took 2 bases from V and 7 from J, leaving 14 bases between them. The V gene's germline CDR1 is LNHDA and CDR2 SQIVND (reference sequence). CDR3 length: 14 residues. CDR3 region: CASSINRDNYEAFF. As DNA, the CDR3 is TGTGCCAGTAGTATAAACCGGGACAACTATGAAGCTTTCTTT.